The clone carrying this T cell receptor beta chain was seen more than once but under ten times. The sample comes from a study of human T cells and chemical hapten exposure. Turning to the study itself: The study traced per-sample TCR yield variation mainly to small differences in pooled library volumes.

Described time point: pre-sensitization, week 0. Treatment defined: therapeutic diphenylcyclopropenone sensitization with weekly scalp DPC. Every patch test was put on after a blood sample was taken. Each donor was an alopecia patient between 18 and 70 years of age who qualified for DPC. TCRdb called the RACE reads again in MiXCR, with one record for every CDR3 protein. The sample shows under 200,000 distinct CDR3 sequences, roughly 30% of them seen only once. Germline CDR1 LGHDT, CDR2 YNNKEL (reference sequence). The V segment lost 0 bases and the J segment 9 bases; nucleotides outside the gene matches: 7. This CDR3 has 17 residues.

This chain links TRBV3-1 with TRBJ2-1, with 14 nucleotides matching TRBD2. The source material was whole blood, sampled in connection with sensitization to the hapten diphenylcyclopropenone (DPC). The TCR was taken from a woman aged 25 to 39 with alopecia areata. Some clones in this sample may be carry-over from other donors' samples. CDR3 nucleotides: TGTGCCAGCAGCCAAGAAGGGACTAGCGGGAGAGCGGGTGAGCAGTTCTTC. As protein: CASSQEGTSGRAGEQFF.